This T cell receptor (beta chain) is drawn from a study of shared clonotypes between healthy human individuals. Every subset's genomic DNA went evenly onto several immunoSEQ plates. Using immunoSEQ multiplex PCR, the repertoire was profiled, and TCRdb retains in-frame clones only, with some absent. Of 1,400,000 or so clones listed, roughly 98.5% were seen once; the top ten hold about 0.34%. This CDR3 comprises 15 residues. V shed 4 bases, J shed 3 bases, and the junction held 10 bases outside the gene matches. In germline, CDR1 is SGHRS, CDR2 YFSETQ. Recent vaccinations or acute infections were absent in the healthy HIV-negative adult donors. With respect to this clone: Antigen specificity is unknown.

Whole-study findings and limits: How much donors shared clonotypes was expected to be affected by sequencing depth. Generally, naive subsets came out with larger estimated richness than memory subsets.

The gene calls are TRBV5-1 and TRBJ2-7; 7 bases map to TRBD1. The source is a man aged 25 to 40 in good health. Sequenced: naive CD4+ T cells sorted from blood. The sample's subset: CD45RA+ positively selected. In DNA form, the CDR3 reads TGCGCCAGCAGCGAGGGACAGCAGGGGGACTACGAGCAGTACTTC. It specifies CASSEGQQGDYEQYF.